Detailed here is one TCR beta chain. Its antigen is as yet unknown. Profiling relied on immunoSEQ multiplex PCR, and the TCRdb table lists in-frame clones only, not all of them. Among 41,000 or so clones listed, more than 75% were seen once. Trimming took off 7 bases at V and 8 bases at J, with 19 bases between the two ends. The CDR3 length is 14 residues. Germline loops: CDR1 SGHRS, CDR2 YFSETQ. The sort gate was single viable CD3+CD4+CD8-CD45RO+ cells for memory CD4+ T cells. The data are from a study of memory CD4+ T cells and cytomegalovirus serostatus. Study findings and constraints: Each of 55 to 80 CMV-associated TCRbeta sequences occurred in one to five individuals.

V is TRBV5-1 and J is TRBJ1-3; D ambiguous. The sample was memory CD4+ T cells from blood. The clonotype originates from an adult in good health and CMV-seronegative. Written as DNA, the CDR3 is TGCGCCAGCGCGATTAACTTAGGCGGAGACACCATATATTTT. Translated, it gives CASAINLGGDTIYF.